The 21 T cell receptor beta chains below all came from one sample that was sequenced in a study of Graves' ophthalmopathy and Graves' hyperthyroidism. The study amplified TCR beta CDR3 regions using RNA transcripts. Investigators did first-round RT-PCR with HTBI primers, then second-round multiplex PCR. Via MiXCR, TCRdb re-called the multiplex PCR reads, giving one row per CDR3 protein. Among over a million distinct CDR3 sequences listed, 36% were seen once. The sample taken for sequencing was peripheral blood or thyroid tissue (not recorded which). All receptors come from an adult man with Graves' hyperthyroidism.

The table lists this clonotype with a few counts. V usage is TRBV28 and J usage is TRBJ1-1; D might be TRBD1 (5 bases). The V end was cut by 3 bases, the J end by 1 base, with 15 bases between. This CDR3 spans 16 amino acids. From germline, CDR1 is MDHEN and CDR2 SYDVKM. CDR3 protein: CASSFRDAVPNTEAFF. The CDR3 DNA reads TGTGCCAGCAGTTTCCGGGACGCAGTTCCGAACACTGAAGCTTTCTTT. The variable domain in full, completed from reference TRBV28 and TRBJ1-1, reads DVKVTQSSRYLVKRTGEKVFLECVQDMDHENMFWYRQDPGLGLRLIYFSYDVKMKEKGDIPEGYSVSREKKERFSLILESASTNQTSMYLCASSFRDAVPNTEAFFGQGTRLTVV.

This clonotype was detected only a few times. J is TRBJ1-1 and V is TRBV29-1, with D tentatively TRBD1 (5 bases). The CDR3 is 13 amino acids. In germline, CDR1 is SQVTM, CDR2 ANQGSEA. V was clipped by 8 bases and J by 1 base, with 14 bases between them. CDR3 bases: TGCAGCACCCCCAGGGAGCAGAACACTGAAGCTTTCTTT. It codes for CSTPREQNTEAFF.

Only one count was recorded for this clonotype. One base away lies a much larger clone, so this may be a sequencing read error. The chain recombines TRBV19 with TRBJ1-1, with D hard to call. This CDR3 spans 14 amino acids. Germline V gene lookup returns CDR1 LNHDA and CDR2 SQIVND (reference sequence). The CDR3 DNA sequence: TGTGCCAGTCGTATAGATCAGATCCGGACTGAAGCTTTCTTT. Its protein is CASRIDQIRTEAFF.

This clonotype came up many times. Written as DNA, the CDR3 is TGCGCCAGCACACAGACAGGGAACAAGTGGGAGACCCAGTACTTC. This sequence encodes CASTQTGNKWETQYF. The V and J genes are TRBV10-2 and TRBJ2-5, with 7 bases that match TRBD1. CDR3 length equals 15 residues. In germline, CDR1 is WSHSY, CDR2 SAAADI. Germline trimming cut 7 bases from V and 5 bases from J; bases unmatched to any gene: 13.

This clonotype came up many times. This chain links TRBV9 with TRBJ2-2, with D perhaps being TRBD1 or TRBD2 (5 bases each). Germline loops: CDR1 SGDLS, CDR2 YYNGEE. With 3 bases removed from V and 1 base from J, the gap between germline ends came to 10 bases. This CDR3 is 15 amino acids long. The DNA of the CDR3 is TGTGCCAGCAGCGCACGGGGACGGAACACCGGGGAGCTGTTTTTT. Encoded protein: CASSARGRNTGELFF.

A note on this clonotype: One end of the junction is discordant with germline, which a read error may explain. The CDR3 nucleotides are TGCAGCGCAAGACTAGCGGGGGGACTAACTAGCTCCTACGAGCAGCACTTC. Its translation is CSARLAGGLTSSYEQHF. The J gene is TRBJ2-7, the V gene TRBV29-1; TRBD2 agrees at 13 bases. From germline, CDR1 is SQVTM and CDR2 ANQGSEA. The CDR3 has 17 residues.

The chain joins TRBV20-1 to TRBJ2-7; D not certain. Looked up from germline, CDR1 is DFQATT and CDR2 is SNEGSKA (reference sequence). With 2 bases removed from V and 4 bases from J, the gap between germline ends came to 12 bases. The CDR3 contains 13 residues. The CDR3 DNA follows: TGCAGTGCTAGATTTCTTGGGGAATACGAGCAGTACTTC. Protein: CSARFLGEYEQYF.

This clonotype showed up just a few times. CDR3 nucleotides: TGTGCCAGCAGTTTTGGACTCTTCGGCAATCAGCCCCAGCATTTT. Translated: CASSFGLFGNQPQHF. V gene TRBV2 combines with J gene TRBJ1-5, with D unresolved. From germline, CDR1 is SNHLY and CDR2 FYNNEI. The V and J ends lost 5 bases and 2 bases respectively, with 13 bases between them. This CDR3 has 15 residues. The complete variable domain, with remaining parts taken from reference TRBV2 and TRBJ1-5, reads EPEVTQTPSHQVTQMGQEVILRCVPISNHLYFYWYRQILGQKVEFLVSFYNNEISEKSEIFDDQFSVERPDGSNFTLKIRSTKLEDSAMYFCASSFGLFGNQPQHFGDGTRLSIL.

This clonotype was seen at least ten times. The chain joins TRBV18 to TRBJ2-7; maybe TRBD2 (5 bases). The CDR3 contains 14 residues. The germline V gene has CDR1 KGHSH and CDR2 LQKENI. V was pared by 8 bases and J by 0 bases, with 14 bases between. CDR3: CASSPDSSSYEQYF. The CDR3, as DNA: TGTGCCAGCAGCCCGGACTCAAGCTCCTACGAGCAGTACTTC.

The sample holds a few counts of this clonotype. One end of the junction is discordant with germline, which a read error may explain. The V and J genes are TRBV5-4 and TRBJ1-2; 7 bases are a match to TRBD1. This CDR3 region has 14 residues. Germline V gene sequence: CDR1 SGHNT, CDR2 YYREEE (reference sequence). The CDR3 reads CASRLGGQNCGYTF. The CDR3 DNA sequence: TGTGCCAGCAGGTTGGGGGGACAGAACTGTGGCTACACCTTC.

A few counts support this clonotype. This sequence joins TRBV29-1 and TRBJ1-2, with 7 bases identical to TRBD1. CDR1 and CDR2 (germline): SQVTM, ANQGSEA. Trimming removed 6 bases from V and 8 bases from J; junction bases left unmatched: 9. The CDR3 length is 12 residues. The CDR3: CSVTSGQNGYTF. The CDR3 DNA reads TGCAGCGTAACTTCGGGACAGAACGGCTACACCTTC.

This clonotype occurred many times. The chain links TRBV11-2 to TRBJ1-1; D unresolved. This CDR3 has 14 amino acids. V shed 2 bases and J shed 4 bases, with 11 bases lying between them. Germline loops: CDR1 SGHAT, CDR2 FQNNGV. CDR3 nucleotides: TGTGCCAGCAGCTTATTTGGGCACACCACTGAAGCTTTCTTT. Protein product: CASSLFGHTTEAFF.

This rearrangement joins TRBV7-2 to TRBJ1-2; the D is unclear. This CDR3 has 14 residues. Germline CDR1 and CDR2: SGHTA and FQGNSA. The V end lost 1 base, the J end lost 4 bases, and 10 bases lay between the germline ends. The CDR3 region has the DNA TGTGCCAGCAGCTTAGACCCCGGATTCTATGGCTACACCTTC. Encoded protein: CASSLDPGFYGYTF.

This clonotype has a count of ten or more. This chain joins TRBV7-7 and TRBJ1-1; the D is unclear. Trimming took off 4 bases at V and 6 bases at J, with 12 bases between the two ends. The CDR3 consists of 13 residues. Germline assignment: CDR1 SSHAT and CDR2 FNYEAQ (reference sequence). The CDR3 protein is CASSSDVGAEAFF. CDR3 DNA sequence: TGTGCCAGCAGCTCCGACGTCGGGGCTGAAGCTTTCTTT.

This clonotype was seen many times. The rearrangement joins TRBV7-8 to TRBJ2-7; 12 bases fit TRBD2. V was clipped by 4 bases and J by 0 bases; unmatched bases: 4. Germline V gene data show CDR1 as SGHVS and CDR2 as FQNEAQ. The CDR3 length is 16 residues. The chain's CDR3 is CASSSLAGGPSYEQYF. CDR3 in DNA: TGTGCCAGCAGCTCGCTAGCGGGAGGGCCCTCCTACGAGCAGTACTTC.

The chain links TRBV20-1 to TRBJ2-7; 7 bases fit TRBD2. The CDR3 loop spans 13 amino acids. J lost 4 bases, V lost 3 bases, and 6 bases had no gene match. CDR1 is DFQATT and CDR2 is SNEGSKA in the germline V gene (reference sequence). CDR3 in DNA: TGCAGTGCTAGTCTCGGGAGGAGGTACGAGCAGTACTTC. Amino acid sequence: CSASLGRRYEQYF.

A few counts support this clonotype. The chain recombines TRBV25-1 with TRBJ2-7; D might be TRBD1 or TRBD2, each matching 5 bases. Germline loops: CDR1 MGHDK, CDR2 SYGVNS. The V end was cut by 6 bases, the J end by 5 bases, with 17 bases between. The CDR3 extends over 14 amino acids. This chain's CDR3 is CASSADRGADEQYF. The CDR3 nucleotides read TGTGCCAGCAGCGCAGATAGAGGGGCGGACGAGCAGTACTTC.

CDR3 protein: CSFPGTGPETQYF. The CDR3, as DNA: TGCAGCTTTCCTGGGACAGGGCCAGAGACCCAGTACTTC. This chain links TRBV29-1 with TRBJ2-5; the match to TRBD1 covers 9 bases. Germline V gene lookup returns CDR1 SQVTM and CDR2 ANQGSEA. This CDR3 has 13 amino acids. Losses at the gene ends were 8 bases for V and 4 bases for J; bases not matched to a gene: 8.

This clonotype was picked up many times. This chain links TRBV19 with TRBJ1-5; D ambiguous. Germline CDR1 LNHDA, CDR2 SQIVND (reference sequence). The V gene lost 7 bases and the J gene lost 6 bases, with 19 bases spanning the gap. The CDR3 has 15 amino acids. The CDR3 loop reads CASIPSGGLIQPQHF. The CDR3 coding sequence is TGTGCCAGTATCCCCTCGGGAGGGTTAATTCAGCCCCAGCATTTT.

This clonotype was seen a handful of times. The chain is built from TRBV12-3 or TRBV12-4 and TRBJ1-4; D remains unclear. V lost 6 bases, J lost 5 bases, and 7 bases lay in between. This CDR3 region has 12 residues. The DNA for the CDR3 is TGTGCCAGCAGCCCCGGGAATGAAAAACTGTTTTTT. Translation gives CASSPGNEKLFF.

The rearrangement joins TRBV2 to TRBJ1-5; the match to TRBD1 covers 9 bases. There are 20 residues in the CDR3. The V segment lost 3 bases and the J segment 9 bases; nucleotides outside the gene matches: 24. Per germline, CDR1 SNHLY and CDR2 FYNNEI. The CDR3: CASSEVAGTGLLGGIRPQHF. For the CDR3, the DNA is TGTGCCAGCAGTGAGGTAGCGGGGACAGGGTTATTGGGGGGTATCAGGCCCCAGCATTTT.